Reported below is one TCR beta chain. The target of this receptor is not known. Per-base quality was not reported, and no clone a single base away is much larger than it. This record belongs to a study of T cells in Graves' hyperthyroidism and ophthalmopathy (dated by TCRdb to the late 2010s). Broadly, across the study: Peripheral blood was collected at initial diagnosis, before any treatment. TCR Vbeta CDR3 sequencing of 130 to 150 peripheral blood samples (about 45 ophthalmopathy, over 70 hyperthyroidism and approximately 17 progressor patients) is reported in the paper. The 100 discovery patients were divided at random into training and test sets in a 7:3 ratio. To identify TCR V-J signatures that set the groups apart, the researchers used a discovery cohort of more than 95 patients, made up of approximately 43 with Graves' ophthalmopathy and about 60 with stable Graves' hyperthyroidism. In roughly six Graves' hyperthyroidism patients, the study also compared T-cell repertoires from thyroid tissue with T-cell repertoires from blood. Prospective prediction of ophthalmopathy was tested in an independent validation cohort of 18 to 20 hyperthyroidism patients and 17 patients who later progressed to ophthalmopathy. After blood sampling, hyperthyroidism patients were treated with methimazole at a starting dose of 30 mg daily, and ophthalmopathy patients were treated with high-dose intravenous methylprednisolone. Points the paper makes about the study in general: Most expanded thyroid clonotypes (frequency above 0.001) were also found in blood, which suggests that blood repertoires may mirror thyroid immune responses. Sample size was not statistically predetermined, and investigators were not blinded to group allocation. Ophthalmopathy was separated from stable hyperthyroidism by a 13 V-J signature model, with approximately 90% sensitivity and about 84% specificity obtained in cross-validation and 80%/75% obtained in testing. In validation, progression to ophthalmopathy was predicted by the model with roughly 69% sensitivity and about 72% specificity, a median of around 5.9 months before onset.

Amplification of TCR beta CDR3 regions was carried out from RNA transcripts. A first-round RT-PCR of the TCR CDR3 used the HTBI primer set with the Qiagen OneStep RT-PCR kit. Libraries were constructed in a second round of multiplex PCR, after which size selection and purification were performed. Libraries were sequenced paired-end with 100 bp reads on an Illumina HiSeq2000. On the study's bioinformatics: SOAPnuke was used to process the raw data, with reads discarded if the reads contained adapters or uncalled bases, had a mean Phred below 15, or lacked an exact constant-primer or identifier match. COPE v1.2.5 was used to merge the high-quality paired reads, and each unique nucleotide sequence was defined as a clonotype. MiTCR v1.1 was used to align clonotypes to the IMGT TRBV, TRBD and TRBJ reference segments. The analysis was restricted to V-J combinations with a frequency above 0.0001, which together covered 99% to 99.2% of the repertoires. The TCS score was defined as the ratio of F50 (clonal expansion) to E x V (chaos), calculated using BLOSUM62-based TCRdist between CDR3 peptides within each V-J. Welch's t-statistics and random forest reduced roughly 530 V-J features to 13, which were used in a naive Bayes classifier (R e1071). TCRdb reanalyzed the raw reads on its own, using fastp at Q25 for trimming and MiXCR for clone calling, and kept in-frame beta chains. Each entry is one CDR3 protein sequence, shown with its most common DNA and genes. It is TCRdb's table, rather than the study itself, that gives the V and J calls and clone size. A total of 600,000 or so distinct CDR3 sequences appear in this sample, 16% of them only once. The ten top clones hold 3.8% of the sample.

A patient counted as having stable Graves' hyperthyroidism if no progression to ophthalmopathy occurred over 18 months of follow-up. The hyperthyroidism patients were between 18 and 65 years old and newly diagnosed, with a disease duration of less than 2 months. The study excluded patients with uncontrolled infections, other autoimmune diseases, pregnancy or lactation. Clinical symptoms, serum thyroxine and TRAb, thyroid ultrasound, and orbital computed tomography formed the basis for the diagnoses. PBMCs were isolated from around 10 ml of fresh peripheral blood by Ficoll-Paque density gradient centrifugation. Total RNA was extracted using Trizol reagent, and RNA quality was assessed on an Agilent 2100 Bioanalyzer. From the germline V gene, CDR1 is MRHNA and CDR2 is SNTAGT. The CDR3 runs 13 amino acids, cysteine and phenylalanine included. The entry retains the CDR3 DNA only, 39 bases that are in frame from base 1. V drops 5 bases and J drops 8 bases, leaving 13 bases in between.

Recombination linked TRBV6-4 to TRBJ2-1, with the D gene uncertain. The sequencing sample was made of blood. This clonotype was sampled from a woman aged 30 to 39 with Graves' hyperthyroidism. In nucleotides, the sequence is TGTGCCAGCAGTTTAGAGTTTGGCGATGAGCAGTTCTTC. It encodes CASSLEFGDEQFF.